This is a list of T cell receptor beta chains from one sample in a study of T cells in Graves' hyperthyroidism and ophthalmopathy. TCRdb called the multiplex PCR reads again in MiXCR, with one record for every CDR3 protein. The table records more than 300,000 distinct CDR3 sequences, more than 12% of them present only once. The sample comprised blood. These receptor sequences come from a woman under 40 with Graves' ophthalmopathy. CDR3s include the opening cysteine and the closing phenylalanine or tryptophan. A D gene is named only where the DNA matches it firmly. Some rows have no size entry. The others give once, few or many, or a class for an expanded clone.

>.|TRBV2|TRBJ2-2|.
CASSESARNTGELFF
TGTGCCAGCAGTGAATCTGCCAGAAACACCGGGGAGCTGTTTTTT
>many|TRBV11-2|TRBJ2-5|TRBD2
CASSSGGGGGQETQYF
TGTGCCAGCAGCTCGGGGGGGGGCGGGGGTCAAGAGACCCAGTACTTC
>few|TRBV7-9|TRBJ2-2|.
CASILTGELFF
TGTGCCAGCATACTAACCGGGGAGCTGTTTTTT
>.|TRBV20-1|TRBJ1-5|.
CSAGGSRSQPQHF
TGCAGTGCTGGGGGGTCTAGAAGTCAGCCCCAGCATTTT
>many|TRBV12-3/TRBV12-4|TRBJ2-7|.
CASSLKGGSGRGYEQYF
TGTGCCAGCAGTTTAAAGGGGGGGAGTGGCAGGGGCTACGAGCAGTACTTC
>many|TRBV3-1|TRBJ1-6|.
CASSLWDIDSPLHF
TGTGCCAGCAGCCTCTGGGATATTGATTCACCCCTCCACTTT
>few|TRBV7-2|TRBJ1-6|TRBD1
CASSLSLTGDNSPLHF
TGTGCCAGCAGCTTAAGCCTGACAGGGGATAATTCACCCCTCCACTTT
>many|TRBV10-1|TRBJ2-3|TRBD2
CASSGLSGGTDTQYF
TGCGCCAGCAGTGGTCTGAGCGGGGGGACGGATACGCAGTATTTT
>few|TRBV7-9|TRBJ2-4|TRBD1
CASSSYDRALAKNIQYF
TGTGCCAGCAGCTCCTACGACAGGGCTCTGGCCAAAAACATTCAGTACTTC
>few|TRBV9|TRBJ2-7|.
CASSKGGGEQYF
TGTGCCAGCAGTAAGGGGGGGGGCGAGCAGTACTTC
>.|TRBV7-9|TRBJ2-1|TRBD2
CASSSGLPYNEQFF
TGTGCCAGCAGCTCGGGACTACCCTACAATGAGCAGTTCTTC
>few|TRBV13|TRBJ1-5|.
CASSLAHRDFGGSQHF
TGTGCCAGCAGCTTAGCCCACAGGGACTTTGGCGGGTCCCAGCATTTT
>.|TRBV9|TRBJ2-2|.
CASSVASRYTGELFF
TGTGCCAGCAGCGTAGCGAGTAGGTACACCGGGGAGCTGTTTTTT
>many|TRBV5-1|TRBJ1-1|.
CASSFLGQNEAFF
TGCGCCAGCAGCTTCCTCGGACAGAATGAAGCTTTCTTT
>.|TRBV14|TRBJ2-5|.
CASSERLGGETQYF
TGTGCCAGCAGCGAACGACTAGGGGGAGAGACCCAGTACTTC
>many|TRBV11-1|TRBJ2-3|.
CASSGLQGRTDTQYF
TGTGCCAGCAGCGGCCTCCAGGGTAGGACAGATACGCAGTATTTT
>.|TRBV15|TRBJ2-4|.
CATSREGGLDIQYF
TGTGCCACCAGCAGAGAGGGCGGTTTGGACATTCAGTACTTC
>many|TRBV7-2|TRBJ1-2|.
CASSLAFGGRDGYTF
TGTGCCAGCAGCTTAGCTTTTGGGGGGAGGGATGGCTACACCTTC
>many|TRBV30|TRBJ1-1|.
CAWSVKGNLAEAFF
TGTGCCTGGAGTGTAAAAGGGAATCTTGCTGAAGCTTTCTTT
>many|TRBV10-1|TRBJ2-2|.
CASQESVETGELFF
TGCGCCAGCCAGGAGTCAGTCGAAACCGGGGAGCTGTTTTTT
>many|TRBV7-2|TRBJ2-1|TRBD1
CVSSFRGTPYNEQFF
TGTGTCAGCAGCTTCAGGGGGACACCATACAATGAGCAGTTCTTC
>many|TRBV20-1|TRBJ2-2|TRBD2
CSARDLAGAHTGELFF
TGCAGTGCTAGAGACTTAGCGGGGGCGCACACCGGGGAGCTGTTTTTT
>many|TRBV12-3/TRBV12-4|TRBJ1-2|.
CASSLGVGWNYGYTF
TGTGCCAGCAGTTTAGGAGTAGGGTGGAACTATGGCTACACCTTC
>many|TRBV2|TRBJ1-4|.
CASREGRNEKLFF
TGTGCCAGCAGGGAAGGACGTAATGAAAAACTGTTTTTT
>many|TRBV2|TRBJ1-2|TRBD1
CASSRDSSYGYTF
TGTGCCAGCAGCCGGGACAGCTCCTATGGCTACACCTTC
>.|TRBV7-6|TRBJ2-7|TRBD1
CANSLQSRTGFPHEQYF
TGTGCCAACAGCTTGCAATCCAGGACAGGGTTTCCCCATGAGCAGTACTTC
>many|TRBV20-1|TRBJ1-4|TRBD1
CSARVPRGLTNEKLFF
TGCAGTGCTAGAGTTCCCAGGGGGCTCACTAATGAAAAACTGTTTTTT
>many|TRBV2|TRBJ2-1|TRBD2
CASTPLAGLGNEQFF
TGTGCCAGCACCCCTCTAGCGGGGTTAGGGAATGAGCAGTTCTTC
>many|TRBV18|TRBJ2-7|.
CASSPRGDVGEQYF
TGTGCCAGCTCACCACGTGGTGATGTGGGCGAGCAGTACTTC
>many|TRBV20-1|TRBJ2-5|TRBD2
CSARSHLAGGQETQYF
TGCAGTGCTAGATCTCACCTAGCGGGGGGGCAAGAGACCCAGTACTTC
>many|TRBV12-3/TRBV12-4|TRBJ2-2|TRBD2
CASRTSGGASTGELFF
TGTGCCAGCAGGACTAGCGGGGGGGCGAGCACCGGGGAGCTGTTTTTT
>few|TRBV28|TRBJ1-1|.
CASSRPTEGNTEAFF
TGTGCCAGCAGCCGACCCACTGAGGGGAACACTGAAGCTTTCTTT
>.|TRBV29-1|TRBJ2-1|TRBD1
CSVVGTGVDEQFF
TGCAGCGTTGTAGGGACAGGGGTTGATGAGCAGTTCTTC
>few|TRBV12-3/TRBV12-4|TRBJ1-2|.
CASSWGNRYGYTF
TGTGCCAGCAGCTGGGGAAACCGCTATGGCTACACCTTC
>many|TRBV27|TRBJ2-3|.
CASLKGHLGGQGASTDTQYF
TGTGCCAGCCTCAAGGGACATCTCGGAGGCCAAGGCGCCAGCACAGATACGCAGTATTTT
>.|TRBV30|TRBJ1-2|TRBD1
CACKPGQGAGGYTF
TGTGCCTGTAAGCCGGGACAGGGGGCTGGTGGCTACACCTTC
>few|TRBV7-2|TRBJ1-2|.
CATTVGGTYGYTF
TGTGCCACAACGGTCGGGGGGACCTATGGCTACACCTTC
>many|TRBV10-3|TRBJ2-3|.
CAISGTRGGRNSTDTQYF
TGTGCCATCAGTGGGACCAGAGGAGGTAGGAACAGCACAGATACGCAGTATTTT
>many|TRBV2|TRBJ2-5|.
CASHQETQYF
TGTGCCAGCCATCAAGAGACCCAGTACTTC
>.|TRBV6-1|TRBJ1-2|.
CASSSGFGDRGYGYTF
TGTGCCAGCAGCTCCGGGTTTGGGGACCGGGGCTATGGCTACACCTTC
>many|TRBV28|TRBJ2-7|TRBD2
CASSTSGTSPYEQYF
TGTGCCAGCAGTACCTCCGGGACTAGCCCCTACGAGCAGTACTTC
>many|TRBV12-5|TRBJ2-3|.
CASGRGDTQYF
TGTGCTAGTGGTCGGGGGGATACGCAGTATTTT
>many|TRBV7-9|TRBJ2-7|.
CASSSPGRGYEQYF
TGTGCCAGCAGCTCTCCGGGCAGAGGCTACGAGCAGTACTTC
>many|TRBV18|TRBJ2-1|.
CASYPQGKVEQFF
TGTGCCAGCTATCCACAGGGAAAGGTTGAGCAGTTCTTC
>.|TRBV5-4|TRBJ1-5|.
CASSLQGISNQPQHF
TGTGCCAGCAGTCTACAGGGAATTAGCAATCAGCCCCAGCATTTT
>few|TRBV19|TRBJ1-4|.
CASSITATNEKLFF
TGTGCCAGTAGTATAACTGCAACTAATGAAAAACTGTTTTTT
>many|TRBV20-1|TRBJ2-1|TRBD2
CSARDRLADSYNEQFF
TGCAGTGCTAGAGATCGGCTAGCGGACTCCTACAATGAGCAGTTCTTC
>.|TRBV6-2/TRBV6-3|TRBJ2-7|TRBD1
CASRGTAFYEQYF
TGTGCCAGCAGGGGGACAGCATTCTACGAGCAGTACTTC
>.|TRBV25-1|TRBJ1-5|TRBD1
CASRGTTGGEQPQHF
TGTGCCAGCAGGGGCACGACAGGGGGCGAACAGCCCCAGCATTTT